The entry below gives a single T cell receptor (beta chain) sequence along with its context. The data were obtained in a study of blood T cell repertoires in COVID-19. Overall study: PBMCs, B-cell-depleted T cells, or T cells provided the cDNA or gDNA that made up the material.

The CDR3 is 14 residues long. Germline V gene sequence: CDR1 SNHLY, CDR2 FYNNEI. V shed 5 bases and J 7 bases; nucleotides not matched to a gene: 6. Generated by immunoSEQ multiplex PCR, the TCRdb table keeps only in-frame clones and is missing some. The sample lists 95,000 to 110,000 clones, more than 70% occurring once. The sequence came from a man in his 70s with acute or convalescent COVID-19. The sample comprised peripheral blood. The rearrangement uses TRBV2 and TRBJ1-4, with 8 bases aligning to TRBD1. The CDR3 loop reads CASSPTGGLEKLFF. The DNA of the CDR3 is TGTGCCAGCAGTCCCACAGGGGGGCTTGAAAAACTGTTTTTT.